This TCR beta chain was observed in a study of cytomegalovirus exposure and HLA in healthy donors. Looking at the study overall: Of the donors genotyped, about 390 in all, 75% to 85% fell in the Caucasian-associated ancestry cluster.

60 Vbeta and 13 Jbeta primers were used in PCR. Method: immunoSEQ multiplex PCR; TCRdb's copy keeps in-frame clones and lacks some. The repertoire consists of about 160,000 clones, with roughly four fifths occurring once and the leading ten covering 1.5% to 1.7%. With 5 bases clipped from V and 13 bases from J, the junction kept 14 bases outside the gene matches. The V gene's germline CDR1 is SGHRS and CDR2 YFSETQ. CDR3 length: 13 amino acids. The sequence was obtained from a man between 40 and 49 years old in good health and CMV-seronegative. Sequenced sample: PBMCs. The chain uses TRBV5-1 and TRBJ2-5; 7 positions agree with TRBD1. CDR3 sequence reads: CASSQPPDRALYF. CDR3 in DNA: TGCGCCAGCAGTCAGCCCCCCGACAGGGCTCTGTACTTC.